What follows describes a single T cell receptor beta chain. The sample holds many counts of this clonotype. Which antigen it targets is not known. Base qualities were left out, and no much larger clone turns up one base away. cDNA was synthesized by template-switch 5'RACE using a primer carrying a 10-nucleotide random unique molecular identifier by which each TCR transcript was tagged. Over 170 million TCR-beta sequences, covering 15-18 subjects, were produced in each sequencing run. Total RNA was extracted with the RNeasy kit. TCR-beta VDJ regions were amplified with primers for the TCR constant region and the 5'RACE anchor, using the KAPA Real-time Library Amplification kit. A first PCR added sample indexes and Illumina adaptors, after which a second PCR increased the library yield. The roughly 650 bp TCR product was size-selected on a 2% E-gel SizeSelection system after Ampure bead purification. Before pooling, libraries had their quality checked on a Bioanalyzer, their concentration measured with Qubit, and their quantity determined with the Kapa Library Quantification kit. An Illumina HiSeq 2500 sequenced the libraries paired-end 2 x 150 bp. To increase sequence diversity, roughly 24-30% phiX was spiked into each library pool. Concerning the study's data processing: Quality-filtered reads were processed with the UMI-based MiGEC pipeline, and over 85% of raw TCR sequences were removed by the MiGEC pipeline during error correction. IMGT germline references were used for alignment of VDJ genes, and clonotypes were defined by a unique CDR3 amino acid sequence together with V-J genes. Clonal expansion, Shannon diversity, and CDR3 relatedness (CalcPairwiseDistances, ClusterSamples) were evaluated with VDJtools, and phylogenetic trees were built with CLCbio workbench. Using coefficient-of-variation modelling across technical triplicates, the study counted a clone as expanded if it had at least 8 unique UMIs. TCRdb reprocessed the public reads (quality trimming at Q25 with fastp, clone calling with MiXCR) and kept in-frame beta chains. Here each entry gathers all rows of one CDR3 protein and keeps the most common genes and DNA. V and J calls and clone size were set by TCRdb, not the authors. Recorded for this sample are approximately 40,000 distinct CDR3 sequences; 10% of them occurred a single time. In total, the top ten clones hold approximately 6.9% of the sample.

Libraries from unsorted PBMCs were made from 2 million PBMCs kept in RNAlater at -80 degrees C until RNA extraction. Peripheral blood was subjected to Ficoll-Hypaque density gradient centrifugation to isolate PBMCs, which were then cryopreserved in liquid nitrogen. The CDR3 starts with the cysteine, ends with the phenylalanine, and has 14 residues. Here the CDR3 DNA is all that survives: 42 bases in frame from base 1. V loses 0 bases, J loses 2 bases, and the germline ends lie 5 bases apart. For CDR1 and CDR2, the germline V gene lists SGHRS and YFSETQ. The source of the sample is a study of neurological immune-mediated disorders (dated by TCRdb to about 2019). Looking at the study overall: Using UMI-based sequencing, the study compared peripheral blood TCR-beta repertoires from patients with HTLV-I-associated myelopathy (HAM/TSP), patients with multiple sclerosis, and healthy controls. The 106 TCR-beta libraries included longitudinal samples, technical triplicates and paired sorted CD4+ and CD8+ T-cell subsets alongside PBMC samples. The cohort was made up of 68 subjects, consisting of roughly 14 HAM/TSP patients, around 35 multiple sclerosis patients and approximately 20 healthy controls. What the authors observed across the whole study: TCR clonal expansion was greatest in HAM/TSP patients and smallest in MS patients, who ranked below even healthy controls. Expanded clones from different subjects shared no identical CDR3 amino acid sequences, which suggests that TCR-beta repertoires were private in all groups.

The sequence was collected from a woman in her thirties with HTLV-1-associated myelopathy (HAM/TSP). Sequences were obtained from PBMCs. The sequence joins TRBV5-1 to TRBJ2-2, with the D gene not confidently named. The CDR3 region: CASSLGENTGELFF. Here is the DNA: TGCGCCAGCAGCTTGGGCGAAAACACCGGGGAGCTGTTTTTT. Joined to the reference TRBV5-1 and TRBJ2-2 proteins, this CDR3 gives the full variable domain: KAGVTQTPRYLIKTRGQQVTLSCSPISGHRSVSWYQQTPGQGLQFLFEYFSETQRNKGNFPGRFSGRQFSNSRSEMNVSTLELGDSALYLCASSLGENTGELFFGEGSRLTVL.